This T cell receptor beta chain was sequenced in a study of cytotoxic CD8 clonotypes in ibrutinib-treated CLL. Study overall: Responses comprised about 24 partial and 2 complete; at median around 6 years, about 14 remained remitted and some twelve progressed. Study conclusions and caveats: Higher clonality was seen at ibrutinib response and a return toward baseline at progression. Investigators sampled sustained-remission and progressing patients at differing times. Treatment saw public clonotypes, which were uncommon, either contract or stay stable.

TCRdb keeps only in-frame clones here, not all; method: immunoSEQ multiplex PCR. This table holds fewer than 5,000 clones, 65% to 90% found once. On this clone itself: What it binds is not known.

The sample was PBMCs, taken before ibrutinib treatment. This clonotype was sampled from a human donor with chronic lymphocytic leukemia.

CDR3 sequence (DNA): TGTGCCAGCTTCACAGCCTCCTACGAGCAGTACTTC. As protein: CASFTASYEQYF. This chain uses TRBV27 with TRBJ2-7, with D uncertain. V gave up 8 bases and J gave up 0 bases, with 8 bases separating them. The germline V gene encodes CDR1 MNHEY and CDR2 SMNVEV (reference sequence). CDR3 size: 12 residues.